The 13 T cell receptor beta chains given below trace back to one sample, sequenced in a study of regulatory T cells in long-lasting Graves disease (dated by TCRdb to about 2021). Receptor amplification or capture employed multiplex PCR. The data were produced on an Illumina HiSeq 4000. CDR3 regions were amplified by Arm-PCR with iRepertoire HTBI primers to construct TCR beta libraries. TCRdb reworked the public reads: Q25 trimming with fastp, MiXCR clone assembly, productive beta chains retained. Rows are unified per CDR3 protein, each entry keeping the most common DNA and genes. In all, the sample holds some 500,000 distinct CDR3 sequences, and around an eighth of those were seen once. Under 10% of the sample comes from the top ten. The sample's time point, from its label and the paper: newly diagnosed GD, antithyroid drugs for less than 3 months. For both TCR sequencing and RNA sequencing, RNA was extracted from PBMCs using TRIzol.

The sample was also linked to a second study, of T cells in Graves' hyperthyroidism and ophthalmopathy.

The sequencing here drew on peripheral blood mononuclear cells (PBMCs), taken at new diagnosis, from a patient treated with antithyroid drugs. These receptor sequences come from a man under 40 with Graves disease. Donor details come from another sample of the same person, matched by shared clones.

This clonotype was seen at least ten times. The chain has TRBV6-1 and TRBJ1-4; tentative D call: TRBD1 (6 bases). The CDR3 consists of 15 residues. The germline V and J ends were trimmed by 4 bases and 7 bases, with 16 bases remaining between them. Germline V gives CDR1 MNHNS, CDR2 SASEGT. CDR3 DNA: TGTGCCAGCAGTGGAGGGGGGGCAGGGAGTGAAAAACTGTTTTTT. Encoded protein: CASSGGGAGSEKLFF.

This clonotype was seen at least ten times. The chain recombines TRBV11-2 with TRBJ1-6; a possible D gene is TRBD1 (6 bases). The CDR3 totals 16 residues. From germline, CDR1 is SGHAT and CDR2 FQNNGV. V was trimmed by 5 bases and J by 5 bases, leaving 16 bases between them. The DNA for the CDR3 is TGTGCCAGCAGCCTCAGGGGCCTACTCCATAATTCACCCCTCCACTTT. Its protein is CASSLRGLLHNSPLHF.

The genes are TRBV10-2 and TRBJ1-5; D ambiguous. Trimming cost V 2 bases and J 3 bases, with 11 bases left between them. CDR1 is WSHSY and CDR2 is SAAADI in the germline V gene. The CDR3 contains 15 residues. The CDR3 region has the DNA TGCGCCAGCAGTGAGGGTGGGTGGGACAATCAGCCCCAGCATTTT. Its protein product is CASSEGGWDNQPQHF.

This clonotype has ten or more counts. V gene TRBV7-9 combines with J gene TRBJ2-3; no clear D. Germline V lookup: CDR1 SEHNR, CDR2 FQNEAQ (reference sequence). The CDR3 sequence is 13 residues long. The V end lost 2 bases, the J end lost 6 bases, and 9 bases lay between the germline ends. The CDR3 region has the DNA TGTGCCAGCAGCTTAATGTATGGGGATACGCAGTATTTT. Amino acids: CASSLMYGDTQYF.

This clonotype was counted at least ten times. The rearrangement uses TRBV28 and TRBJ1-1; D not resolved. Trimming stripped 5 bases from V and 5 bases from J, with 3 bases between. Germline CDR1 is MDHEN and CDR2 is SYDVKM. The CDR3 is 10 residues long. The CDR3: CASSHTEAFF. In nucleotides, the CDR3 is TGTGCCAGCAGTCATACTGAAGCTTTCTTT.

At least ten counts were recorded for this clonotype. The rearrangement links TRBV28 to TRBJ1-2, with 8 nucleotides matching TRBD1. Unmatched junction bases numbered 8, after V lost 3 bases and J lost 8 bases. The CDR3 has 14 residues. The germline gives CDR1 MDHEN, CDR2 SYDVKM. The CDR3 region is CASSFQDRVRGYTF. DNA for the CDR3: TGTGCCAGCAGTTTCCAGGACAGGGTGCGAGGCTACACCTTC.

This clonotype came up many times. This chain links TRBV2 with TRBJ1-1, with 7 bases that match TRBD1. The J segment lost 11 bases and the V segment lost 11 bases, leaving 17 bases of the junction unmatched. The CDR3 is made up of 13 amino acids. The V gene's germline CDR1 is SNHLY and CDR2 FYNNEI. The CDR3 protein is CAADPTGALAAFF. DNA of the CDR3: TGTGCCGCCGACCCTACAGGGGCTCTCGCCGCTTTCTTT.

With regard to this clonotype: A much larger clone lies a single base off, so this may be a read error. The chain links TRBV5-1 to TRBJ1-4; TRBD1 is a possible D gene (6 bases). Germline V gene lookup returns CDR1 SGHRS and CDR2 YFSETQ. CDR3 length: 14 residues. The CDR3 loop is CAGRSDSINEKLFF. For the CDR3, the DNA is TGCGCCGGCAGATCGGACAGCATTAATGAAAAACTGTTTTTT.

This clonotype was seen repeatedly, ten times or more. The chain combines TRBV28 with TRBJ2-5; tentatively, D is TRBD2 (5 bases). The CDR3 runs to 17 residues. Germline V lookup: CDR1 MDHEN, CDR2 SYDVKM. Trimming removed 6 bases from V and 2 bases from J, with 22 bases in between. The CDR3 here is CASSLPTTRAAQETQYF. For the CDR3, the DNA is TGTGCCAGCAGCCTCCCCACCACTAGGGCTGCACAAGAGACCCAGTACTTC.

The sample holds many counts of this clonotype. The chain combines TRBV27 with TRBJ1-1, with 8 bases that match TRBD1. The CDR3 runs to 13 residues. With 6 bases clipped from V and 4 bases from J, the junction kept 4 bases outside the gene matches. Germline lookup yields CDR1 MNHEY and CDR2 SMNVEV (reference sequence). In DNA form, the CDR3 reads TGTGCCAGCAGCTGGGACAGGCGCACTGAAGCTTTCTTT. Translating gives CASSWDRRTEAFF.

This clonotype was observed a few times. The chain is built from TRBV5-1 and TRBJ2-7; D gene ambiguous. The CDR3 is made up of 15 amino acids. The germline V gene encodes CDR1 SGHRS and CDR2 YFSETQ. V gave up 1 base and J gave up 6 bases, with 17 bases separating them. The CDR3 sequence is CASSLPQTLPSEQYF. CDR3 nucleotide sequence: TGCGCCAGCAGCTTGCCACAGACCCTCCCTAGCGAGCAGTACTTC.

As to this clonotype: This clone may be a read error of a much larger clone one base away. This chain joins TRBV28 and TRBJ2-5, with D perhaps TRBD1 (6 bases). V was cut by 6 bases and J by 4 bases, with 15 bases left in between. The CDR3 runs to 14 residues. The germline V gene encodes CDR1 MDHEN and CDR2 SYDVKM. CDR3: CASSRRGGLETQYF. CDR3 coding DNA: TGTGCCAGCAGCCGCAGAGGGGGTCTAGAGACCCAGTACTTC.

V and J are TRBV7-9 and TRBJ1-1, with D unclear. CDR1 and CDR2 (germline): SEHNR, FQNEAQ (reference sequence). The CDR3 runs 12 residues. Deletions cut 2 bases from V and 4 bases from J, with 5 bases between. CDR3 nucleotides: TGTGCCAGCAGCTTAAGGTCCACTGAAGCTTTCTTT. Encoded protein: CASSLRSTEAFF.